A selection of T cell receptor beta chains follows, all from one sample in a study of spatial heterogeneity in lung cancer. TCRdb reanalysed the 5' RACE reads using MiXCR and keeps one entry per CDR3 protein. This sample has fewer than 40,000 distinct CDR3 sequences; roughly 8% occur once, and the top ten carry approximately 30%. The sequenced sample was PBMCs, obtained at surgery. The receptors were sampled from a male donor with early-stage non-small cell lung cancer. CDR3s include the opening cysteine and the closing phenylalanine or tryptophan. D genes are given only for firm matches. A clone size is listed for some rows: how often the clone was seen (once, few, many), or a class if it is expanded.

CDR3: CATSEGGTSGRIRTDTQYF
DNA: TGTGCCACCAGTGAGGGGGGGACTAGCGGGAGAATCCGGACAGATACGCAGTATTTT
D: TRBD2
length: 19
size: few
J: TRBJ2-3
V: TRBV24-1

CDR3: CASTRTGPNQPQHF
DNA: TGTGCCAGCACGAGGACAGGACCCAATCAGCCCCAGCATTTT
D: TRBD1
length: 14
size: many
J: TRBJ1-5
V: TRBV2

CDR3: CASSDPVWDRAPDTQYF
DNA: TGTGCCAGCAGTGACCCGGTCTGGGACAGGGCCCCAGATACGCAGTATTTT
D: TRBD1
length: 17
size: many
J: TRBJ2-3
V: TRBV7-2

CDR3: CASRLGQPDTEAFF
DNA: TGTGCCAGCAGGCTGGGACAGCCGGACACTGAAGCTTTCTTT
D: TRBD1
length: 14
size: .
J: TRBJ1-1
V: TRBV7-2

CDR3: CASSPYSHSYNEQFF
DNA: TGTGCCAGTAGCCCTTACAGTCACTCCTACAATGAGCAGTTCTTC
D: .
length: 15
size: .
J: TRBJ2-1
V: TRBV19

CDR3: CASSSRNQKGRSDEQFF
DNA: TGTGCCAGCAGCTCCCGGAACCAAAAGGGAAGGTCGGATGAGCAGTTCTTC
D: .
length: 17
size: many
J: TRBJ2-1
V: TRBV9

CDR3: CASSLGQGMETQYF
DNA: TGTGCTAGCAGCCTGGGACAGGGTATGGAGACCCAGTACTTC
D: TRBD1
length: 14
size: few
J: TRBJ2-5
V: TRBV7-7

CDR3: CASSLAERSFQYF
DNA: TGTGCCAGCAGCTTAGCGGAGCGGTCTTTTCAGTACTTC
D: .
length: 13
size: many
J: TRBJ2-7
V: TRBV7-2

CDR3: CASTRGLADYNEQFF
DNA: TGTGCCAGCACCAGGGGACTAGCAGATTACAATGAGCAGTTCTTC
D: TRBD2
length: 15
size: few
J: TRBJ2-1
V: TRBV7-9

CDR3: CASSENGGAAEAFF
DNA: TGTGCCAGCAGTGAAAACGGGGGCGCGGCTGAAGCTTTCTTT
D: .
length: 14
size: few
J: TRBJ1-1
V: TRBV6-1

CDR3: CATSDVRGTEAFF
DNA: TGTGCCACCAGTGACGTCAGGGGCACTGAAGCTTTCTTT
D: .
length: 13
size: many
J: TRBJ1-1
V: TRBV24-1

CDR3: CSVWTGEHMGDTQYF
DNA: TGCAGCGTTTGGACAGGGGAACATATGGGGGATACGCAGTATTTT
D: TRBD1
length: 15
size: .
J: TRBJ2-3
V: TRBV29-1

CDR3: CASSPDPHRETQYF
DNA: TGTGCCAGCAGCCCCGACCCCCACAGAGAGACCCAGTACTTC
D: .
length: 14
size: many
J: TRBJ2-5
V: TRBV11-3

CDR3: CASSQGQAGGPFGAKNIQYF
DNA: TGTGCCAGCAGCCAAGGGCAAGCGGGGGGCCCTTTCGGAGCCAAAAACATTCAGTACTTC
D: TRBD2
length: 20
size: many
J: TRBJ2-4
V: TRBV3-1

CDR3: CATSRDLEPYNEQFF
DNA: TGTGCCACCAGCAGAGATCTCGAGCCCTACAATGAGCAGTTCTTC
D: .
length: 15
size: .
J: TRBJ2-1
V: TRBV15

CDR3: CASSRDRSYGYTF
DNA: TGTGCCAGCAGCCGGGACAGGAGCTATGGCTACACCTTC
D: TRBD1
length: 13
size: many
J: TRBJ1-2
V: TRBV7-2

CDR3: CASSSEASSGIRQYF
DNA: TGTGCCAGCAGTTCGGAGGCGTCTAGCGGGATTAGGCAGTATTTT
D: TRBD2
length: 15
size: many
J: TRBJ2-3
V: TRBV6-5

CDR3: CASSQGQGAQNTEAFF
DNA: TGCGCCAGCAGCCAAGGACAGGGGGCGCAGAACACTGAAGCTTTCTTT
D: TRBD1
length: 16
size: .
J: TRBJ1-1
V: TRBV5-1

CDR3: CASSPGQGSTGELFF
DNA: TGTGCCAGCAGTCCGGGACAGGGGAGCACCGGGGAGCTGTTTTTT
D: TRBD1
length: 15
size: many
J: TRBJ2-2
V: TRBV12-3/TRBV12-4

CDR3: CASRRGNYGYTF
DNA: TGTGCCAGCCGGAGGGGGAACTATGGCTACACCTTC
D: .
length: 12
size: many
J: TRBJ1-2
V: TRBV2

CDR3: CSARRPGGENQPQHF
DNA: TGCAGTGCTAGACGACCAGGGGGTGAGAATCAGCCCCAGCATTTT
D: TRBD1
length: 15
size: few
J: TRBJ1-5
V: TRBV20-1

CDR3: CASSHRGSQGETQYF
DNA: TGTGCCAGCAGTCATCGGGGGTCTCAGGGAGAGACCCAGTACTTC
D: .
length: 15
size: .
J: TRBJ2-5
V: TRBV12-3/TRBV12-4